The 25 T cell receptor beta chains below come from one sample, sequenced in a study of T cell responses to AZD1222 COVID-19 vaccine. Libraries were prepared by immunoSEQ multiplex PCR; TCRdb keeps only in-frame clonotypes and omits some of them. Of 120,000 or so clones in the sample, around 93% were seen once. The sequencing used peripheral blood, collected on day 0 of AZD1222 vaccination. All receptors derive from an adult in good health.

The chain is built from TRBV6-2 or TRBV6-3 and TRBJ2-1; maybe TRBD1 (5 bases). Germline V gene data show CDR1 as MNHEY and CDR2 as SVGEGT. V lost 6 bases and J lost 4, with 19 bases in between. This CDR3 region has 16 residues. CDR3 sequence (DNA): TGTGCCAGCAGCCTAATGCGGACACCTAATTACAATGAGCAGTTCTTC. This gives the protein CASSLMRTPNYNEQFF.

This clone was observed a few times. The rearrangement links TRBV7-9 to TRBJ1-6; 11 positions match TRBD1. Germline trimming cut 2 bases from V and 1 base from J; bases unmatched to any gene: 7. Germline V CDR1 and CDR2: SEHNR, FQNEAQ (reference sequence). The CDR3 is 19 amino acids. This CDR3 reads CASSLRRDRGKSYNSPLHF. CDR3 sequence (DNA): TGTGCCAGCAGCTTACGACGGGACAGGGGGAAGTCCTATAATTCACCCCTCCACTTT.

The chain has TRBV29-1 and TRBJ1-1; 12 bases line up with TRBD1. V was clipped by 6 bases and J by 4 bases; unmatched bases: 9. Germline lookup yields CDR1 SQVTM and CDR2 ANQGSEA. The CDR3 has 15 residues. The CDR3 loop reads CSVVLGTGGTTEAFF. CDR3 sequence (DNA): TGCAGCGTGGTCCTGGGGACAGGGGGCACCACTGAAGCTTTCTTT.

The chain joins TRBV7-2 to TRBJ2-3; a weak D match, TRBD1 (5 bases). This CDR3 spans 14 amino acids. V gave up 8 bases and J gave up 0 bases, with 12 bases separating them. Germline-derived CDR1 and CDR2 are SGHTA and FQGNSA. This CDR3 is CASGADPSTDTQYF. The CDR3 DNA reads TGTGCCAGCGGGGCAGACCCTAGCACAGATACGCAGTATTTT.

V usage is TRBV2 and J usage is TRBJ2-7, with unresolved D. The CDR3 extends over 16 amino acids. Per the germline V gene, CDR1 is SNHLY and CDR2 is FYNNEI. V was pared by 2 bases and J by 4 bases, with 18 bases between. The CDR3 reads CASSEWGSTESYEQYF. The CDR3 DNA reads TGTGCCAGCAGTGAATGGGGTTCCACAGAGTCTTACGAGCAGTACTTC.

The chain links TRBV7-6 to TRBJ2-5, with 7 bases that match TRBD1. The CDR3 consists of 15 residues. Germline V CDR1 and CDR2: SGHVS, FNYEAQ. Trimming took 5 bases from V and 2 from J; bases not matched to a gene: 8. The CDR3 nucleotides are TGTGCCAGCAGCAGTCCGGGACAGAATCAAGAGACCCAGTACTTC. Protein sequence: CASSSPGQNQETQYF.

This chain links TRBV7-8 with TRBJ2-1, with TRBD1 matching over 8 bases. V was pared by 4 bases and J by 4 bases, with 12 bases of the junction left unmatched. Germline values: CDR1 SGHVS, CDR2 FQNEAQ. The CDR3 runs to 17 residues. The CDR3 spells CASSSAAGTGGYNEQFF. DNA for the CDR3: TGTGCCAGCAGCTCCGCTGCCGGGACAGGAGGTTACAATGAGCAGTTCTTC.

This rearrangement joins TRBV28 to TRBJ1-1; D is unresolved. Germline values: CDR1 MDHEN, CDR2 SYDVKM. The V gene lost 7 bases and the J gene lost 3 bases, with 12 bases spanning the gap. This CDR3 has 13 amino acids. The CDR3 here is CASIRGSDTEAFF. As DNA, the CDR3 is TGTGCCAGCATAAGAGGGTCGGACACTGAAGCTTTCTTT.

The chain links TRBV6-5 to TRBJ2-3; D is perhaps TRBD2 (5 bases). Germline CDR1 and CDR2: MNHEY and SVGAGI. The CDR3 spans 14 residues. The germline V and J ends were trimmed by 2 bases and 2 bases, with 8 bases remaining between them. In nucleotides, the CDR3 is TGTGCCAGCAGTTACGGGAGATACACAGATACGCAGTATTTT. Encoded protein: CASSYGRYTDTQYF.

This chain connects TRBV5-1 to TRBJ1-1, with TRBD1 matching over 9 bases. The trim removed 4 bases at V and 5 bases at J, leaving 9 bases unmatched. Germline loops: CDR1 SGHRS, CDR2 YFSETQ. This CDR3 region has 15 residues. CDR3 bases: TGCGCCAGCAGCCCACAGGGGGCGAGGGGGACTGAAGCTTTCTTT. It is translated as CASSPQGARGTEAFF.

V is TRBV11-2 and J is TRBJ1-5; D call uncertain. Trimming left V 5 bases short and J 10 bases short, with 12 bases between. The CDR3 loop spans 12 amino acids. Germline V gives CDR1 SGHAT, CDR2 FQNNGV. The CDR3 region has the DNA TGTGCCAGCAGCCCCGCGGACCAACCCCAGCATTTT. Translated, it gives CASSPADQPQHF.

This clone was seen a single time. J is TRBJ1-1 and V is TRBV2; D is ambiguous. V was trimmed by 7 bases and J by 0 bases, leaving 12 bases between them. CDR3 length: 14 amino acids. CDR1 and CDR2 (germline): SNHLY, FYNNEI. The DNA of the CDR3 is TGTGCCAGCACATTCAGACCAATGAACACTGAAGCTTTCTTT. It encodes CASTFRPMNTEAFF.

The V call is TRBV28, the J call TRBJ1-1; tentatively, D is TRBD1 (5 bases). Trimming cost V 2 bases and J 4 bases, with 23 bases left between them. Germline V gives CDR1 MDHEN, CDR2 SYDVKM. The CDR3 has 18 residues. The CDR3 region is CASSLVRGRGLESTEAFF. As DNA, the CDR3 is TGTGCCAGCAGTTTAGTTAGGGGTCGCGGATTGGAGAGCACTGAAGCTTTCTTT.

The chain combines TRBV27 with TRBJ1-5; D is undetermined. Per the germline V gene, CDR1 is MNHEY and CDR2 is SMNVEV (reference sequence). The CDR3 has 13 amino acids. The ends were cut back, 6 bases at V and 5 bases at J, with 11 bases in the middle. The CDR3: CASSFMNDQPQHF. CDR3 DNA: TGTGCCAGCAGCTTCATGAATGATCAGCCCCAGCATTTT.

This clone was observed a few times. The V call is TRBV5-1, the J call TRBJ1-6, with 11 bases that match TRBD1. CDR3 length equals 16 residues. J lost 9 bases, V lost 3 bases, and 8 bases had no gene match. The germline CDR1 and CDR2 sequences are SGHRS and YFSETQ. For the CDR3, the DNA is TGCGCCAGCAGCTCAGACGGACAGGGGGCGGGTTCACCCCTCCACTTT. Translated, it gives CASSSDGQGAGSPLHF.

This clone appeared once. This chain connects TRBV6-1 to TRBJ2-7; the match to TRBD1 covers 8 bases. The V gene end was trimmed by 1 base and the J gene end by 3 bases; junction bases not matched to a gene: 5. Per germline, CDR1 MNHNS and CDR2 SASEGT. This CDR3 is 15 amino acids long. The CDR3 spells CASSEGPGTGYEQYF. The CDR3, as DNA: TGTGCCAGCAGTGAAGGTCCCGGGACAGGCTACGAGCAGTACTTC.

The chain recombines TRBV11-2 with TRBJ1-5; D is perhaps TRBD1 (5 bases). V was cut by 5 bases and J by 9 bases, with 14 bases left in between. Germline V gene sequence: CDR1 SGHAT, CDR2 FQNNGV. The length of the CDR3 is 13 residues. CDR3 sequence reads: CASSAGRGGPQHF. As DNA, the CDR3 is TGTGCCAGCAGCGCGGGACGGGGGGGGCCCCAGCATTTT. Full variable domain (rest looked up from reference TRBV11-2 and TRBJ1-5): EAGVAQSPRYKIIEKRQSVAFWCNPISGHATLYWYQQILGQGPKLLIQFQNNGVVDDSQLPKDRFSAERLKGVDSTLKIQPAKLEDSAVYLCASSAGRGGPQHFGDGTRLSIL.

This sequence joins TRBV7-2 and TRBJ2-1; 7 nucleotides line up with TRBD1. Unmatched junction bases numbered 3, after V lost 1 base and J lost 3 bases. This CDR3 contains 15 residues. CDR1 SGHTA and CDR2 FQGNSA come from the germline V gene. The CDR3 DNA sequence: TGTGCCAGCAGCTTAGAGGGACAGAACTACAATGAGCAGTTCTTC. The encoded protein is CASSLEGQNYNEQFF.

Concerning this clone itself: One end of the junction varies from germline; a read error may be responsible. The chain links TRBV7-7 to TRBJ2-5; D is possibly TRBD1 (5 bases). The CDR3 runs to 11 residues. CDR1 SSHAT and CDR2 FNYEAQ come from the germline V gene (reference sequence). The CDR3 DNA sequence: TGTGCTAGCAGCTCAGGGGAGACCCAGTACTTC. Translated, it gives CASSSGETQYF. Using reference TRBV7-7 and TRBJ2-5 for the parts outside the CDR3, the full variable domain is GAGVSQSPRYKVTKRGQDVTLRCDPISSHATLYWYQQALGQGPEFLTYFNYEAQPDKSGLPSDRFSAERPEGSISTLTIQRTEQRDSAMYRCASSSGETQYFGPGTRLLVL.

V gene TRBV19 combines with J gene TRBJ1-2, with a possible D match to TRBD1 (6 bases). The CDR3 extends over 15 amino acids. Per germline, CDR1 LNHDA and CDR2 SQIVND (reference sequence). Trimming removed 6 bases from V and 4 bases from J, with 18 bases in between. The CDR3 DNA is TGTGCCAGTAGGCCAGAAGGGGGGGCAGTCTATGGCTACACCTTC. It codes for CASRPEGGAVYGYTF.

This clone was seen once. This chain joins TRBV5-6 and TRBJ1-2; a possible D gene is TRBD1 (5 bases). The CDR3 has 12 amino acids. V lost 3 bases and J 8 bases, leaving 11 bases between the germline ends. Germline V gene data show CDR1 as SGHDT and CDR2 as YYEEEE. CDR3 in amino acids: CASSWGEGGYTF. The DNA of the CDR3 is TGTGCCAGCAGCTGGGGGGAAGGAGGCTACACCTTC.

CDR3 protein: CASRQDLSSPLHF. The CDR3 nucleotides read TGTGCCAGTAGACAGGACTTGAGTTCACCCCTCCACTTT. J is TRBJ1-6 and V is TRBV19; D may be TRBD1 (5 bases). With 6 bases removed from V and 9 bases from J, the gap between germline ends came to 12 bases. This CDR3 is 13 amino acids long. The germline V gene has CDR1 LNHDA and CDR2 SQIVND (reference sequence).

The V gene is TRBV3-1 (or the pseudogene TRBV3-2), the J gene TRBJ1-1; D not certain. Trimming cost V 4 bases and J 8 bases, with 11 bases left between them. CDR3 length: 12 residues. Germline-derived CDR1 and CDR2 are LGHDT and YNNKEL (reference sequence). CDR3 bases: TGTGCCAGCAGCCTGTCCGGGCAGGAAGCTTTCTTT. Its protein is CASSLSGQEAFF.

The chain recombines TRBV10-3 with TRBJ2-5; 10 bases line up with TRBD2. This CDR3 contains 18 residues. The V and J ends lost 3 bases and 0 bases, in that order; junction bases with no gene match: 10. Germline V lookup: CDR1 ENHRY, CDR2 SYGVKD. In DNA form, the CDR3 reads TGTGCCATCAGTGAAGCGACTAGCGGGTTTGAAGACCAAGAGACCCAGTACTTC. Protein sequence: CAISEATSGFEDQETQYF.

The chain links TRBV29-1 to TRBJ1-1; D is ambiguous. The V gene's germline CDR1 is SQVTM and CDR2 ANQGSEA. This CDR3 contains 12 residues. With 0 bases removed from V and 9 bases from J, the gap between germline ends came to 11 bases. CDR3 amino acids: CSVEDSRSKAFF. The CDR3 DNA is TGCAGCGTTGAAGATTCCCGGTCCAAAGCTTTCTTT.